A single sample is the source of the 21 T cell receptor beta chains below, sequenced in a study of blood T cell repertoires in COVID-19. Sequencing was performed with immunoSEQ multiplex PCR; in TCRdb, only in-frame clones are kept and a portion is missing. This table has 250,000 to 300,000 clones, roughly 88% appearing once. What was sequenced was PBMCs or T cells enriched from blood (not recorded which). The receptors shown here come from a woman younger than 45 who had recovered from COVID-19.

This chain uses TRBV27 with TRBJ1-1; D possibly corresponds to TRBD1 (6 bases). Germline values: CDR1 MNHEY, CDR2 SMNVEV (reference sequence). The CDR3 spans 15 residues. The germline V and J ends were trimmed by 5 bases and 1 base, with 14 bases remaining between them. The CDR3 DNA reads TGTGCCAGCAGTACCTCCAGGGGCGGGAACACTGAAGCTTTCTTT. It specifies CASSTSRGGNTEAFF.

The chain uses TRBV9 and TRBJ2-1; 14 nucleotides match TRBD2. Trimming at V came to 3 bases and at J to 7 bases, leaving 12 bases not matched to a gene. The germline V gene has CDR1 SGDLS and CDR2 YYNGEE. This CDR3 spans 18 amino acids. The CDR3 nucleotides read TGTGCCAGCAGCGCGCCGGAGGGGGGACTAGCGGGAGTAAATGAGCAGTTCTTC. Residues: CASSAPEGGLAGVNEQFF.

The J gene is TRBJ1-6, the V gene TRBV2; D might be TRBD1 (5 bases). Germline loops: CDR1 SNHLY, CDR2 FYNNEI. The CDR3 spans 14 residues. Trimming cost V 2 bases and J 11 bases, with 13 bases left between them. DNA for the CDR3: TGTGCCAGCAGTGAACGGGGGGTTAAACCACCCCTCCACTTT. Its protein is CASSERGVKPPLHF. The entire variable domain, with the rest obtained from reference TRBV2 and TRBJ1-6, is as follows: EPEVTQTPSHQVTQMGQEVILRCVPISNHLYFYWYRQILGQKVEFLVSFYNNEISEKSEIFDDQFSVERPDGSNFTLKIRSTKLEDSAMYFCASSERGVKPPLHFGNGTRLTVT.

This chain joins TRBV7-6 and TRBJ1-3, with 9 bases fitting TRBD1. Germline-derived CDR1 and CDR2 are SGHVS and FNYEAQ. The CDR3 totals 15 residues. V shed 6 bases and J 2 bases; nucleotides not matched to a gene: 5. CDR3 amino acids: CASSLGTGPGNTIYF. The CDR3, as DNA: TGTGCCAGCAGTCTTGGGACAGGGCCTGGAAACACCATATATTTT. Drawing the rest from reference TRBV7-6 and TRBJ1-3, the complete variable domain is GAGVSQSPRYKVTKRGQDVALRCDPISGHVSLYWYRQALGQGPEFLTYFNYEAQQDKSGLPNDRFSAERPEGSISTLTIQRTEQRDSAMYRCASSLGTGPGNTIYFGEGSWLTVV.

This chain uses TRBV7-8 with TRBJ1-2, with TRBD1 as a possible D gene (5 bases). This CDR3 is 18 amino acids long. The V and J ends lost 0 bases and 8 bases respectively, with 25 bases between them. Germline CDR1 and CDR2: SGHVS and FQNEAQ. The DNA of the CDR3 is TGTGCCAGCAGCTTAGCGGTGCAAGGGGAAGGCCTATCTAGGGGCTACACCTTC. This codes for CASSLAVQGEGLSRGYTF.

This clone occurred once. CDR3 in amino acids: CASSYSGGKETQYF. The DNA for the CDR3 is TGTGCCAGCAGTTACTCTGGCGGTAAAGAGACCCAGTACTTC. The chain links TRBV6-6 to TRBJ2-5, with D unclear. The CDR3 is 14 residues long. Germline V gene sequence: CDR1 MNHNY, CDR2 SVGAGI (reference sequence). The V end was cut by 0 bases, the J end by 3 bases, with 8 bases between.

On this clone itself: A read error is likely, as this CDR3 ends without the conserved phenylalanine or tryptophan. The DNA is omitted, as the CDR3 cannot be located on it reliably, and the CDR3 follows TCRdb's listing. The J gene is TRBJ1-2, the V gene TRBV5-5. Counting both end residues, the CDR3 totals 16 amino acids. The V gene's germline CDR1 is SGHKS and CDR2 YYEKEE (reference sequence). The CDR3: CASSWQAGGGAETTLL.

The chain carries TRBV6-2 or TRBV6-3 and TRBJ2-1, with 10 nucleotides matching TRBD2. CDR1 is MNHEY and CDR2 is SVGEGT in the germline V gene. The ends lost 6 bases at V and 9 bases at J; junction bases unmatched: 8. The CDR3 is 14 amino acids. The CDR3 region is CASRPSGGWGEQFF. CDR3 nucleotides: TGTGCCAGCAGGCCTAGCGGGGGATGGGGTGAGCAGTTCTTC.

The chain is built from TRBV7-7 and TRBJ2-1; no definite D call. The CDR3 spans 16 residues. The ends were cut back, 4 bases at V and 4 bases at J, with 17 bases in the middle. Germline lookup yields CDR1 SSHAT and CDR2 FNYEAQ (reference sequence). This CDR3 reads CASSSAEGADYNEQFF. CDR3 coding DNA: TGTGCCAGCAGCTCCGCGGAAGGAGCCGATTACAATGAGCAGTTCTTC.

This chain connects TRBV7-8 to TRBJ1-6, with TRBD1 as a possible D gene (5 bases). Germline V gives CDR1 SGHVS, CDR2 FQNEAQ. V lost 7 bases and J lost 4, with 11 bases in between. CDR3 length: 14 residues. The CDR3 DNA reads TGTGCCAGCAACCGCGACAGTTATAATTCACCCCTCCACTTT. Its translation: CASNRDSYNSPLHF. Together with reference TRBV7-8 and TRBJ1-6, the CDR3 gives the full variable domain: GAGVSQSPRYKVAKRGQDVALRCDPISGHVSLFWYQQALGQGPEFLTYFQNEAQLDKSGLPSDRFFAERPEGSVSTLKIQRTQQEDSAVYLCASNRDSYNSPLHFGNGTRLTVT.

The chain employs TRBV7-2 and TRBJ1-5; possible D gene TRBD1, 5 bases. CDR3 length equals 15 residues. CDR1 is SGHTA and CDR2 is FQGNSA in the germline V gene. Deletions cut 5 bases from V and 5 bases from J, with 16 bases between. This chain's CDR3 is CASSPIAGGYQPQHF. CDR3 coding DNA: TGTGCCAGCAGCCCTATCGCGGGGGGGTATCAGCCCCAGCATTTT. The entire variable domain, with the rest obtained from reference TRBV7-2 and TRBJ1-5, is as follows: GAGVSQSPSNKVTEKGKDVELRCDPISGHTALYWYRQSLGQGLEFLIYFQGNSAPDKSGLPSDRFSAERTGGSVSTLTIQRTQQEDSAVYLCASSPIAGGYQPQHFGDGTRLSIL.

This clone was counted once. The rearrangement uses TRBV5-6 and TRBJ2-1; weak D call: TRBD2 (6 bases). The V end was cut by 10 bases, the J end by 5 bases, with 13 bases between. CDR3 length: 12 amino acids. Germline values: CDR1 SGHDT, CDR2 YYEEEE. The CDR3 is CAGNRGNNEQFF. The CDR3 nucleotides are TGTGCCGGAAACCGGGGGAACAATGAGCAGTTCTTC.

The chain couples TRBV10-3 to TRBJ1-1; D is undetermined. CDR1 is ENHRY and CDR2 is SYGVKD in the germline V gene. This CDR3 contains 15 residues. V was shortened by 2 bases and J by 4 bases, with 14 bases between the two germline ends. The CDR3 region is CAISEEGRGITEAFF. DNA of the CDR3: TGTGCCATCAGTGAGGAAGGGCGCGGGATCACTGAAGCTTTCTTT.

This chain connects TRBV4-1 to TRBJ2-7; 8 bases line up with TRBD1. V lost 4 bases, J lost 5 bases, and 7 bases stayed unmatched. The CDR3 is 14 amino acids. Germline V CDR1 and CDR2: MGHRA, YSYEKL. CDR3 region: CASSPWTGIDEQYF. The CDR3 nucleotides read TGCGCCAGCAGCCCATGGACAGGGATCGACGAGCAGTACTTC.

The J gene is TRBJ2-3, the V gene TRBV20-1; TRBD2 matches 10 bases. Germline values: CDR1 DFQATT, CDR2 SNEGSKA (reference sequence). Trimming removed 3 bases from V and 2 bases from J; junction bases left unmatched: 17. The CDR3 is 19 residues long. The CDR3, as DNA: TGCAGTGCTAGTACATGGGCTAGCGGGAGTCCGGGACCCACAGATACGCAGTATTTT. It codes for CSASTWASGSPGPTDTQYF.

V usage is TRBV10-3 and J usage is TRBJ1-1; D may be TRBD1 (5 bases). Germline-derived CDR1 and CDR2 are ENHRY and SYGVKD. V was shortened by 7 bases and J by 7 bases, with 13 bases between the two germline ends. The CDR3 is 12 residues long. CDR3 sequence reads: CAINSDQGEAFF. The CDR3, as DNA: TGTGCCATCAACTCGGACCAGGGTGAAGCTTTCTTT.

The CDR3 DNA reads TGTGCCAGCAGCACCCTCCGACAGGGAAATCAGCCCCAGCATTTT. Its protein product is CASSTLRQGNQPQHF. This rearrangement joins TRBV11-3 to TRBJ1-5; 7 bases agree with TRBD1. V was clipped by 5 bases and J by 4 bases; unmatched bases: 8. CDR1 and CDR2 from the germline V gene are SGHNT and YENEEA. The CDR3 extends over 15 amino acids. Variable domain in full (rest from reference TRBV11-3 and TRBJ1-5): EAGVVQSPRYKIIEKKQPVAFWCNPISGHNTLYWYLQNLGQGPELLIRYENEEAVDDSQLPKDRFSAERLKGVDSTLKIQPAELGDSAVYLCASSTLRQGNQPQHFGDGTRLSIL.

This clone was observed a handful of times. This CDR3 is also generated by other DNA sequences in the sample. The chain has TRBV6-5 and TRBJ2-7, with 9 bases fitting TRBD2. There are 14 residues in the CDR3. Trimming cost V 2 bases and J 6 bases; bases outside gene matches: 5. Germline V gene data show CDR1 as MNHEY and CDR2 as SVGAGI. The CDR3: CASSYAGGGGEQYF. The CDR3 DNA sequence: TGTGCCAGCAGTTACGCGGGAGGGGGTGGCGAGCAGTACTTC.

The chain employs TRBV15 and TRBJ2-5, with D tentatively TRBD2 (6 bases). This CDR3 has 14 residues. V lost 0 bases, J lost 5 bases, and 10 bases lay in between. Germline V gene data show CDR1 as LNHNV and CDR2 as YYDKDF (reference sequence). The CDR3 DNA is TGTGCCACCAGCAGAGATGGAGGGAGGGAGACCCAGTACTTC. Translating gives CATSRDGGRETQYF.

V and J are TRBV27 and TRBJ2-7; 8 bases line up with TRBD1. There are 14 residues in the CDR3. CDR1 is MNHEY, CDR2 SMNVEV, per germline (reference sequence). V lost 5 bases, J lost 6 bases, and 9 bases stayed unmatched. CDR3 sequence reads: CASSPTGARGEQYF. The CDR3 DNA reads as TGTGCCAGCAGTCCGACAGGGGCCCGGGGCGAGCAGTACTTC.

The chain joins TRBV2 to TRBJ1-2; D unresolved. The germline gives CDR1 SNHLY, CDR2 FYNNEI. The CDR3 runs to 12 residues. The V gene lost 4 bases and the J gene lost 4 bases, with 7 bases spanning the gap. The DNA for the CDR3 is TGTGCCAGCAGTGCTTTGTTCTATGGCTACACCTTC. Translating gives CASSALFYGYTF.